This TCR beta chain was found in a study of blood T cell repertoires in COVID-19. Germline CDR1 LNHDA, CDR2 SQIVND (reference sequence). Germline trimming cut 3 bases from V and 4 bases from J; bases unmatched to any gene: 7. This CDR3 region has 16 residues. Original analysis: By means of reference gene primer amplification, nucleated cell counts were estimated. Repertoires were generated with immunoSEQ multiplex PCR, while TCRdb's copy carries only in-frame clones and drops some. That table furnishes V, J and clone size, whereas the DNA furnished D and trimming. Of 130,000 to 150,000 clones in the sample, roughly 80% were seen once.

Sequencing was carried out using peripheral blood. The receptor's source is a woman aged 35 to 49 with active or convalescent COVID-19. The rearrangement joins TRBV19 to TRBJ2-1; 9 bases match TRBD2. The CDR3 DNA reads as TGTGCCAGTAGTATGATTAGCGGGGGACAGTACAATGAGCAGTTCTTC. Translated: CASSMISGGQYNEQFF.